Listed below are T cell receptor beta chains from one sample, sequenced in a study of cytomegalovirus exposure and HLA in healthy donors. Some clones are missing from TCRdb's copy, which holds only in-frame ones; the method was immunoSEQ multiplex PCR. The sample carries around 110,000 clones, 9.5% recorded once. The sample was PBMCs. These receptors all stem from a man under 40 in good health and CMV-seronegative. The CDR3 runs from the conserved cysteine through the conserved F or W. D genes are given only for firm matches. Clone size is not always given. Where it is, it says once, few, many or a class for expanded clones.

CDR3	DNA	V	J	D	size
CASSLGGQGLGGPQETQYF	TGTGCCAGCAGCTTAGGGGGACAGGGATTGGGTGGCCCCCAAGAGACCCAGTACTTC	TRBV13	TRBJ2-5	TRBD1	.
CASSKDPGQGASGELFF	TGTGCCAGCAGCAAAGACCCGGGACAGGGGGCATCCGGGGAGCTGTTTTTT	TRBV5-4	TRBJ2-2	TRBD1	.
CASSIDQNRGKLFF	TGTGCCAGTAGTATAGACCAAAACAGGGGAAAACTGTTTTTT	TRBV19	TRBJ1-4	TRBD1	few
CASSLAGTSGSLEQFF	TGTGCCAGCAGCCTTGCCGGGACTAGCGGGAGTCTTGAGCAGTTCTTC	TRBV7-6	TRBJ2-1	TRBD2	few
CASSRFDNLNQPQHF	TGTGCCAGTAGCCGATTTGACAACCTCAATCAGCCCCAGCATTTT	TRBV19	TRBJ1-5	.	few
CASSTQLTGGFYEQYF	TGTGCCAGCAGTACCCAGCTGACAGGGGGCTTCTACGAGCAGTACTTC	TRBV27	TRBJ2-7	TRBD1	few
CSVEGIRNRGPNYGYTF	TGCAGCGTTGAAGGAATACGCAACAGGGGTCCGAACTATGGCTACACCTTC	TRBV29-1	TRBJ1-2	TRBD1	few
CASSPGIGAFF	TGTGCCAGTAGTCCAGGGATCGGAGCTTTCTTT	TRBV19	TRBJ1-1	.	few
CASSLGTTLTDTQYF	TGTGCCAGCAGCTTAGGGACAACTCTTACAGATACGCAGTATTTT	TRBV7-8	TRBJ2-3	.	few
CASSKGANNEQFF	TGTGCCAGCTCAAAGGGGGCCAACAATGAGCAGTTCTTC	TRBV18	TRBJ2-1	TRBD1	.
CASSSGGWYEQYF	TGTGCCAGCAGCTCAGGGGGCTGGTACGAGCAGTACTTC	TRBV5-4	TRBJ2-7	TRBD1	few
CASSKLGQWNTEAFF	TGTGCCAGCAGCAAATTAGGACAGTGGAACACTGAAGCTTTCTTT	TRBV7-2	TRBJ1-1	.	few
CAEGLDTQYF	TGTGCCGAGGGACTGGATACGCAGTATTTT	TRBV30	TRBJ2-3	.	few
CASSQATSNYGYTF	TGCGCCAGCAGCCAGGCGACAAGTAACTATGGCTACACCTTC	TRBV4-1	TRBJ1-2	.	few
CASSGDRGNTEAFF	TGTGCCAGCAGTGGGGACAGGGGGAACACTGAAGCTTTCTTT	TRBV27	TRBJ1-1	TRBD1	few
CASSSTSGSSYNEQFF	TGTGCCAGCAGCTCTACTAGCGGAAGCTCCTACAATGAGCAGTTCTTC	TRBV9	TRBJ2-1	TRBD2	few
CASSLLDPNTEAFF	TGTGCCAGCAGCCTCCTAGACCCGAACACTGAAGCTTTCTTT	TRBV21-1	TRBJ1-1	.	few
CASSQDYRDSGANVLTF	TGCGCCAGCAGCCAAGATTATCGGGACTCTGGGGCCAACGTCCTGACTTTC	TRBV4-3	TRBJ2-6	.	.
CASSSGTVYEQYF	TGTGCCAGCAGCTCCGGGACAGTCTACGAGCAGTACTTC	TRBV7-2	TRBJ2-7	TRBD1	.
CASTPDWESKFYTF	TGTGCCAGCACCCCCGATTGGGAGAGTAAGTTCTACACCTTC	TRBV7-9	TRBJ1-2	.	.
CAWSVGAGQEQFF	TGTGCCTGGAGTGTAGGAGCGGGACAAGAGCAGTTCTTC	TRBV30	TRBJ2-1	.	.
CASSESESSGSYEQYF	TGTGCCAGCAGTGAATCCGAATCTAGCGGGTCCTACGAGCAGTACTTC	TRBV6-1	TRBJ2-7	TRBD2	few
CAISDSGSYEQYF	TGTGCCATCAGTGACTCAGGTTCCTACGAGCAGTACTTC	TRBV10-3	TRBJ2-7	.	.
CASSQATSTDTQYF	TGCGCCAGCAGCCAGGCGACTAGCACAGATACGCAGTATTTT	TRBV4-3	TRBJ2-3	.	few
CASSTTPNTEAFF	TGTGCCAGCTCAACAACACCGAACACTGAAGCTTTCTTT	TRBV18	TRBJ1-1	.	.
CASSHPTGNYGYTF	TGTGCCAGTAGTCACCCGACAGGGAACTATGGCTACACCTTC	TRBV19	TRBJ1-2	TRBD1	.
CASAMTASYEQYF	TGTGCCAGTGCTATGACTGCCTCCTACGAGCAGTACTTC	TRBV2	TRBJ2-7	.	few
CASSLGGDTEAFF	TGTGCCAGCAGCTTGGGGGGGGACACTGAAGCTTTCTTT	TRBV5-6	TRBJ1-1	.	few
CASSRDISYEQYF	TGTGCCAGCAGCAGGGACATCTCCTACGAGCAGTACTTC	TRBV6-1	TRBJ2-7	.	.
CASSKTGVPTYNEQFF	TGTGCCAGCAGCAAGACAGGGGTCCCAACCTACAATGAGCAGTTCTTC	TRBV11-3	TRBJ2-1	TRBD1	.
CASSIGQKNTEAFF	TGTGCCAGTAGTATAGGACAGAAGAACACTGAAGCTTTCTTT	TRBV19	TRBJ1-1	.	few
CASSEFGAERRDTQYF	TGTGCCAGCAGCGAATTCGGAGCGGAGAGGAGAGATACGCAGTATTTT	TRBV9	TRBJ2-3	.	.
CSVRDTNYGYTF	TGCAGCGTCCGGGACACCAACTATGGCTACACCTTC	TRBV29-1	TRBJ1-2	.	.
CASSSQGEYEQYF	TGTGCCAGCAGCTCACAGGGGGAATACGAGCAGTACTTC	TRBV7-6	TRBJ2-7	TRBD1	few
CASSRRTGAGSYNEQFF	TGCGCCAGCAGCCGACGGACAGGGGCGGGCTCCTACAATGAGCAGTTCTTC	TRBV5-1	TRBJ2-1	TRBD1	.
CSVGYRGRDQPQHF	TGCAGCGTTGGGTACAGGGGGCGCGATCAGCCCCAGCATTTT	TRBV29-1	TRBJ1-5	TRBD1	few
CASTYRGGTEAFF	TGCGCCAGCACCTACAGGGGAGGCACTGAAGCTTTCTTT	TRBV5-1	TRBJ1-1	TRBD1	few
CASSLDRVEKLFF	TGTGCCAGCAGCTTAGACAGGGTCGAAAAACTGTTTTTT	TRBV11-2	TRBJ1-4	.	few
CASSLVQGGTF	TGTGCCAGCAGCTTGGTTCAAGGCGGCACCTTC	TRBV5-5	TRBJ1-2	.	few
CASSQTNGGNYGYTF	TGCGCCAGCAGCCAGACCAACGGCGGAAACTATGGCTACACCTTC	TRBV4-3	TRBJ1-2	.	.
CASSEGQGYNEQFF	TGCGCCAGCAGCGAGGGACAGGGTTACAATGAGCAGTTCTTC	TRBV5-1	TRBJ2-1	TRBD1	few
CASTRTGSSTEAFF	TGTGCCAGCACTAGGACAGGGTCAAGCACTGAAGCTTTCTTT	TRBV2	TRBJ1-1	TRBD1	few
CASSQDPGGLGELFF	TGTGCCAGCAGCCAAGATCCGGGGGGCCTCGGGGAGCTGTTTTTT	TRBV4-2	TRBJ2-2	.	.
CASSVRDSLSYEQYF	TGTGCCAGTAGTGTCCGGGACTCTCTCTCCTACGAGCAGTACTTC	TRBV19	TRBJ2-7	.	.
CASSARVLGVEAFF	TGTGCCAGTAGTGCCAGGGTACTTGGAGTTGAAGCTTTCTTT	TRBV19	TRBJ1-1	.	.
CASSLRTPPYEQYF	TGTGCCAGCAGCCTTCGGACACCACCCTACGAGCAGTACTTC	TRBV14	TRBJ2-7	.	few
CASKTSMWENQPQHF	TGCGCCAGCAAAACGAGCATGTGGGAGAATCAGCCCCAGCATTTT	TRBV10-2	TRBJ1-5	.	.
CASSPVGGEAFF	TGTGCCAGCAGCCCCGTGGGGGGTGAAGCTTTCTTT	TRBV9	TRBJ1-1	.	few
CASSLGAGALTDTQYF	TGTGCCAGCAGCTTAGGGGCGGGGGCGCTCACAGATACGCAGTATTTT	TRBV13	TRBJ2-3	.	.
CASSPGGLDTEAFF	TGTGCCAGCAGCCCAGGGGGCCTGGACACTGAAGCTTTCTTT	TRBV6-5	TRBJ1-1	TRBD1	few
CASLGTSYVPRPQHF	TGTGCCAGCCTTGGGACATCCTACGTTCCTAGGCCCCAGCATTTT	TRBV19	TRBJ1-5	.	.
CASSLGGEAHPYEQYF	TGTGCCAGCAGCTTAGGAGGGGAGGCCCACCCCTACGAGCAGTACTTC	TRBV7-9	TRBJ2-7	.	.
CASRAKGGWGQPQHF	TGTGCCAGCAGAGCCAAGGGAGGGTGGGGGCAGCCCCAGCATTTT	TRBV2	TRBJ1-5	.	few
CASSGQNSQETQYF	TGCGCCAGCAGTGGGCAGAATTCCCAAGAGACCCAGTACTTC	TRBV10-2	TRBJ2-5	.	.
CASSQVSGTEAFF	TGCGCCAGCAGCCAAGTGAGTGGCACTGAAGCTTTCTTT	TRBV4-1	TRBJ1-1	.	.
CASSLTGGQEAFF	TGTGCCAGCAGTTTAACAGGGGGCCAGGAAGCTTTCTTT	TRBV27	TRBJ1-1	TRBD1	few
CSVEGAYRETQYF	TGCAGCGTTGAAGGGGCCTACCGAGAGACCCAGTACTTC	TRBV29-1	TRBJ2-5	.	few
CASSAQGADYNEQFF	TGTGCCAGCTCAGCACAGGGGGCAGACTACAATGAGCAGTTCTTC	TRBV18	TRBJ2-1	TRBD1	.